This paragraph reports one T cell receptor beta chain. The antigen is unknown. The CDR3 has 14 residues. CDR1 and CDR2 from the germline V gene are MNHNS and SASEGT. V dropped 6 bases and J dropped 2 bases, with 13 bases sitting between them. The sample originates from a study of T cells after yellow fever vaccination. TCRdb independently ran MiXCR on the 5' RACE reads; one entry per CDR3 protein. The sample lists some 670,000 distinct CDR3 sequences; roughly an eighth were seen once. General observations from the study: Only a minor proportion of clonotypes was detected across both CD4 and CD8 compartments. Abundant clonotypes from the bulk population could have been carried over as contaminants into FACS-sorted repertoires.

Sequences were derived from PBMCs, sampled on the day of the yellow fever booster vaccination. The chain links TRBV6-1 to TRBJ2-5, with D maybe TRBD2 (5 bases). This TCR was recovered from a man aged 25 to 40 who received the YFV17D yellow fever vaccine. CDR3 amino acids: CASSPPGTQETQYF. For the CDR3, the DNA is TGTGCCAGCAGCCCCCCGGGAACACAAGAGACCCAGTACTTC.